This T cell receptor (beta chain) was sequenced during a study of shared clonotypes between healthy human individuals. CDR3 size: 14 residues. Trimming pared 3 bases from V and 0 bases from J, leaving 9 bases between. CDR1 is MNHNY, CDR2 SVGAGI, per germline (reference sequence). Generated by immunoSEQ multiplex PCR, the TCRdb table keeps only in-frame clones and is missing some. Counted here are about 1.1 million clones, 70% to 85% occurring once; the ten biggest clones make up roughly 0.82%. This chain connects TRBV6-6 to TRBJ2-7; TRBD1 is a possible D gene (6 bases). The sequenced material came from memory CD4+ T cells from PBMCs. Subset specified: CD45RA-negative fraction. This clonotype was sampled from a man younger than 30 in good health. Some clones in this sample may be carry-over from other donors' samples. DNA of the CDR3: TGTGCCAGCAGTTATAGGGGGACCTCCTACGAGCAGTACTTC. Translating gives CASSYRGTSYEQYF.